Following are 32 T cell receptor beta chains from one sample sequenced in a study of blood T cell repertoires in COVID-19 (dated by TCRdb to the early 2020s). Libraries were made using the immunoSEQ multiplex PCR assay. TCRdb took this table from immuneACCESS and kept in-frame rearrangements with V and J called. Such tables lack part of the clones; where checked against another copy, unresolved V genes explain under half of the gap, and the rest is unexplained. For this sample there are 250,000 to 300,000 clones; 75% to 90% appear just once. The ten largest clones take up 2% to 2.5% of the sample. Sequenced: peripheral blood. Receptors were obtained from a woman aged 45-59 years who had recovered from COVID-19.

This clone was detected only a few times. V is TRBV5-1 and J is TRBJ2-1; TRBD2 aligns across 14 bases. CDR1 is SGHRS and CDR2 is YFSETQ in the germline V gene. With V trimmed by 3 bases and J by 4 bases, 9 bases remained unmatched. The length of the CDR3 is 18 residues. The CDR3 here is CASSSKTSGRVGYNEQFF. DNA for the CDR3: TGCGCCAGCAGCTCGAAGACTAGCGGGAGGGTGGGATACAATGAGCAGTTCTTC.

The gene calls are TRBV28 and TRBJ1-2; D perhaps matches TRBD1 (5 bases). V dropped 4 bases and J dropped 7 bases, with 22 bases sitting between them. The length of the CDR3 is 16 residues. Germline-derived CDR1 and CDR2 are MDHEN and SYDVKM. The CDR3 bases are TGTGCCAGCAGTTCCCCACTCGCAGGGTTTCAGATTGGCTACACCTTC. It codes for CASSSPLAGFQIGYTF.

The V call is TRBV6-5, the J call TRBJ1-1; D not certain. Germline V gene data show CDR1 as MNHEY and CDR2 as SVGAGI. CDR3 length: 14 residues. Trimming stripped 6 bases from V and 5 bases from J, with 16 bases between. The DNA for the CDR3 is TGTGCCAGCAGGAGATACAGTGAGGGAACTGAAGCTTTCTTT. Protein: CASRRYSEGTEAFF.

V is TRBV24-1 and J is TRBJ1-2; 8 bases line up with TRBD1. The CDR3 sequence is 13 residues long. Looked up from germline, CDR1 is KGHDR and CDR2 is SFDVKD. J lost 6 bases, V lost 6 bases, and 5 bases had no gene match. The CDR3 loop is CATSSGGLDGYTF. CDR3 nucleotide sequence: TGTGCCACCAGTTCAGGGGGCTTGGATGGCTACACCTTC.

V is TRBV5-1 and J is TRBJ1-2, with 7 nucleotides matching TRBD1. This CDR3 contains 14 residues. In germline, CDR1 is SGHRS, CDR2 YFSETQ. The junction had 3 bases not matched to a gene; V was cut back by 4 bases and J by 0 bases. In nucleotides, the CDR3 is TGCGCCAGCAGCAGGGACAGCTCTAACTATGGCTACACCTTC. This sequence encodes CASSRDSSNYGYTF.

This clone has only a few counts. The chain carries TRBV28 and TRBJ2-2, with 7 positions matching TRBD1. Germline values: CDR1 MDHEN, CDR2 SYDVKM. CDR3 length equals 13 residues. V shed 8 bases, J shed 1 base, and the junction held 1 base outside the gene matches. The CDR3 DNA reads TGTGCCAGCCACAGGGGGAACACCGGGGAGCTGTTTTTT. Translating it yields CASHRGNTGELFF.

A few counts support this clone. V is TRBV7-2 and J is TRBJ1-2; possible D gene TRBD1, 6 bases. The CDR3 length is 13 residues. V was shortened by 5 bases and J by 8 bases, with 15 bases between the two germline ends. The germline gives CDR1 SGHTA, CDR2 FQGNSA. The CDR3: CASSHTGPGGYTF. DNA of the CDR3: TGTGCCAGCAGCCATACAGGGCCGGGCGGCTACACCTTC. The whole variable domain, filled in from reference TRBV7-2 and TRBJ1-2, reads GAGVSQSPSNKVTEKGKDVELRCDPISGHTALYWYRQSLGQGLEFLIYFQGNSAPDKSGLPSDRFSAERTGGSVSTLTIQRTQQEDSAVYLCASSHTGPGGYTFGSGTRLTVV.

The V call is TRBV29-1, the J call TRBJ1-1; D perhaps matches TRBD1 (6 bases). Per germline, CDR1 SQVTM and CDR2 ANQGSEA. The CDR3 sequence is 13 residues long. V dropped 6 bases and J dropped 0 bases, with 11 bases sitting between them. The CDR3, as DNA: TGCAGCGTCCAACAGGGCATGAACACTGAAGCTTTCTTT. Its protein is CSVQQGMNTEAFF.

The chain joins TRBV9 to TRBJ1-2, with 11 bases that match TRBD1. CDR1 is SGDLS and CDR2 is YYNGEE in the germline V gene. The CDR3 consists of 13 residues. The ends lost 4 bases at V and 8 bases at J; junction bases unmatched: 4. For the CDR3, the DNA is TGTGCCAGCAGCAAGGGACAGGGGGACGGCTACACCTTC. It specifies CASSKGQGDGYTF.

The chain has TRBV5-5 and TRBJ2-6; 7 nucleotides match TRBD1. J was trimmed by 2 bases and V by 0 bases; bases with no gene match: 2. The CDR3 runs 16 residues. Per the germline V gene, CDR1 is SGHKS and CDR2 is YYEKEE (reference sequence). Written as DNA, the CDR3 is TGTGCCAGCAGCTTGGAAGGGACAGCTGGGGCCAACGTCCTGACTTTC. Its protein is CASSLEGTAGANVLTF.

This clone has a single count. J is TRBJ1-2 and V is TRBV30; D is unclear. Per germline, CDR1 GTSNPN and CDR2 SVGIG (reference sequence). With 3 bases removed from V and 10 bases from J, the gap between germline ends came to 9 bases. The CDR3 runs 10 residues. The CDR3 sequence: CAWSGITYTF. The CDR3 nucleotides read TGTGCCTGGAGCGGGATAACCTACACCTTC.

The V call is TRBV6-1, the J call TRBJ2-7; maybe TRBD1 (6 bases). The CDR3 is 15 amino acids. In germline, CDR1 is MNHNS, CDR2 SASEGT. Between the trimmed V and J ends, which lost 1 base and 3 bases, there was a span of 13 bases. The DNA for the CDR3 is TGTGCCAGCAGTGAAGGGATGGGGGACATCTACGAGCAGTACTTC. Protein sequence: CASSEGMGDIYEQYF.

The rearrangement uses TRBV6-5 and TRBJ2-3; the D is unclear. The CDR3 covers 11 residues. V was cut by 10 bases and J by 0 bases, with 5 bases left in between. Germline CDR1 is MNHEY and CDR2 is SVGAGI. The CDR3 reads CATLSTDTQYF. The CDR3 DNA reads TGTGCCACCCTTAGCACAGATACGCAGTATTTT.

The chain links TRBV5-8 to TRBJ2-7; D is undetermined. Germline assignment: CDR1 SGHTS and CDR2 YDEGEE. Trimming took off 2 bases at V and 6 bases at J, with 6 bases between the two ends. CDR3 length: 11 residues. The CDR3 region has the DNA TGTGCCAGCAGCTTTGGCGGCGAGCAGTACTTC. It encodes CASSFGGEQYF.

The rearrangement links TRBV15 to TRBJ2-5; TRBD2 is a possible D gene (5 bases). Trimming removed 1 base at V and 4 bases at J, with 13 bases between. Germline loops: CDR1 LNHNV, CDR2 YYDKDF (reference sequence). This CDR3 contains 15 residues. In DNA, the CDR3 is TGTGCCACCAGCAGAGTAGGTAGCGCCCCAGAGACCCAGTACTTC. As protein: CATSRVGSAPETQYF.

V and J are TRBV5-1 and TRBJ2-3; 7 nucleotides agree with TRBD2. With 3 bases clipped from V and 1 base from J, the junction kept 8 bases outside the gene matches. CDR1 is SGHRS, CDR2 YFSETQ, per germline. There are 16 residues in the CDR3. The CDR3, as DNA: TGCGCCAGCAGCTGGGGGGGTCAATTGGGCACAGATACGCAGTATTTT. Encoded protein: CASSWGGQLGTDTQYF.

The chain links TRBV7-9 to TRBJ1-2; D is possibly TRBD1 (5 bases). Germline values: CDR1 SEHNR, CDR2 FQNEAQ (reference sequence). The length of the CDR3 is 15 residues. The V and J ends lost 7 bases and 1 base respectively, with 16 bases between them. The CDR3 is CASNGLLGGNYGYTF. The CDR3 DNA follows: TGTGCCAGCAATGGGTTGCTCGGGGGTAACTATGGCTACACCTTC.

This chain uses TRBV7-2 with TRBJ1-2; 8 bases are a match to TRBD1. With 5 bases clipped from V and 8 bases from J, the junction kept 10 bases outside the gene matches. Germline V gene lookup returns CDR1 SGHTA and CDR2 FQGNSA. There are 14 residues in the CDR3. CDR3 amino acids: CASSAKGQVHGYTF. CDR3 coding DNA: TGTGCCAGCAGCGCAAAGGGACAGGTCCACGGCTACACCTTC.

The chain combines TRBV9 with TRBJ2-2, with 8 bases lining up with TRBD1. The CDR3 has 13 residues. Germline CDR1 is SGDLS and CDR2 is YYNGEE. The ends lost 9 bases at V and 6 bases at J; junction bases unmatched: 7. The CDR3 DNA reads TGTGCCACCGGGCCAGGGGGCCCCGGGGAGCTGTTTTTT. Its translation: CATGPGGPGELFF. Full variable domain (missing parts from reference TRBV9 and TRBJ2-2): DSGVTQTPKHLITATGQRVTLRCSPRSGDLSVYWYQQSLDQGLQFLIQYYNGEERAKGNILERFSAQQFPDLHSELNLSSLELGDSALYFCATGPGGPGELFFGEGSRLTVL.

The V call is TRBV4-2, the J call TRBJ1-6, with D unclear. Trimming removed 1 base at V and 5 bases at J, with 6 bases between. Germline V gene sequence: CDR1 LGHNA, CDR2 YNFKEQ. The CDR3 loop spans 14 amino acids. The DNA for the CDR3 is TGTGCCAGCAGCCAAGGGCAGAATAATTCACCCCTCCACTTT. Amino acid sequence: CASSQGQNNSPLHF.

CDR3 protein: CASSPGPLHGTRSGEQYF. CDR3 sequence (DNA): TGTGCCAGCAGCCCCGGCCCCCTCCACGGGACACGATCAGGCGAGCAGTACTTC. The genes are TRBV7-2 and TRBJ2-7, with a tentative D call TRBD1 (6 bases). Germline V CDR1 and CDR2: SGHTA, FQGNSA. This CDR3 spans 18 amino acids. Deletions cut 5 bases from V and 6 bases from J, with 29 bases between.

The V and J genes are TRBV3-1 (or the pseudogene TRBV3-2) and TRBJ2-2; 7 positions match TRBD1. The V gene's germline CDR1 is LGHDT and CDR2 YNNKEL (reference sequence). The CDR3 covers 15 residues. Trimming at V came to 1 base and at J to 7 bases, leaving 6 bases not matched to a gene. The CDR3 protein is CASSQGQGQNGELFF. CDR3 nucleotide sequence: TGTGCCAGCAGCCAAGGACAGGGACAAAACGGGGAGCTGTTTTTT.

The chain is built from TRBV6-6 and TRBJ1-3, with a tentative D call TRBD1 (5 bases). V was pared by 6 bases and J by 2 bases, with 11 bases between. The CDR3 length is 14 residues. The germline V gene has CDR1 MNHNY and CDR2 SVGAGI (reference sequence). CDR3 amino acids: CASSRQGAGNTIYF. In nucleotides, the CDR3 is TGTGCCAGCAGCCGCCAAGGGGCTGGAAACACCATATATTTT.

A word on this clone: At the DNA level, this CDR3 is encoded by other sequences in the same sample as well. CDR3 in DNA: TGTGCCAGCAGCCTCCGACAGGGCAACACTGAAGCTTTCTTT. Protein sequence: CASSLRQGNTEAFF. This rearrangement joins TRBV7-9 to TRBJ1-1; 7 bases map to TRBD1. The ends lost 5 bases at V and 2 bases at J; junction bases unmatched: 5. This CDR3 is built from 14 residues. Looked up from germline, CDR1 is SEHNR and CDR2 is FQNEAQ (reference sequence). The entire variable domain, with the rest obtained from reference TRBV7-9 and TRBJ1-1, is as follows: DTGVSQNPRHKITKRGQNVTFRCDPISEHNRLYWYRQTLGQGPEFLTYFQNEAQLEKSRLLSDRFSAERPKGSFSTLEIQRTEQGDSAMYLCASSLRQGNTEAFFGQGTRLTVV.

V usage is TRBV25-1 and J usage is TRBJ2-1, with D possibly matching TRBD1 (6 bases). Germline V gene data show CDR1 as MGHDK and CDR2 as SYGVNS. With 4 bases removed from V and 4 bases from J, the gap between germline ends came to 11 bases. This CDR3 has 14 amino acids. The CDR3: CASSVGGAYNEQFF. CDR3 sequence (DNA): TGTGCCAGCAGTGTTGGGGGCGCGTACAATGAGCAGTTCTTC.

Comment on this clone: The DNA is left out, because the CDR3 cannot be placed on it with certainty; the CDR3 is given as TCRdb lists it. J is TRBJ2-3 and V is TRBV6-2 or TRBV6-3; the table's D call TRBD2 went unverified against the DNA. From germline, CDR1 is MNHEY and CDR2 SVGEGT. Termini included, the CDR3 measures 16 amino acids. This CDR3 reads CASSSSTSGTTDTQYF.

This clone occurred a few times. The rearrangement links TRBV6-5 to TRBJ2-3, with D maybe TRBD1 (6 bases). V lost 2 bases to trimming and J lost 1 base, with 7 bases between them. This CDR3 contains 14 residues. The V gene's germline CDR1 is MNHEY and CDR2 SVGAGI. The DNA of the CDR3 is TGTGCCAGCAGTTACCGACAGGGCACAGATACGCAGTATTTT. Residues: CASSYRQGTDTQYF.

The chain carries TRBV6-5 and TRBJ1-4; D is possibly TRBD1 (6 bases). V was shortened by 5 bases and J by 0 bases, with 10 bases between the two germline ends. The CDR3 consists of 15 residues. Germline CDR1 is MNHEY and CDR2 is SVGAGI. Here the CDR3 DNA reads TGTGCCAGCAGTCTAAGGACAGCAACTAATGAAAAACTGTTTTTT. Its translation: CASSLRTATNEKLFF.

The chain is built from TRBV18 and TRBJ1-5, with D unclear. CDR1 and CDR2 from the germline V gene are KGHSH and LQKENI. Trimming removed 1 base from V and 6 bases from J, with 13 bases in between. This CDR3 has 15 amino acids. The CDR3 region has the DNA TGTGCCAGCTCACCACGGGTAGGGAGCGGTCAGCCCCAGCATTTT. Residues: CASSPRVGSGQPQHF.

This chain links TRBV6-2 or TRBV6-3 with TRBJ2-7; D ambiguous. Looked up from germline, CDR1 is MNHEY and CDR2 is SVGEGT. The CDR3 runs 13 residues. Trimming stripped 0 bases from V and 3 bases from J, with 6 bases between. This CDR3 reads CASSYSELYEQYF. Written as DNA, the CDR3 is TGTGCCAGCAGTTACTCGGAGCTCTACGAGCAGTACTTC.

V gene TRBV29-1 combines with J gene TRBJ1-1; D uncertain. Germline assignment: CDR1 SQVTM and CDR2 ANQGSEA. This CDR3 has 11 amino acids. V was clipped by 4 bases and J by 4 bases, with 7 bases between them. The CDR3 here is CSVGHFTEAFF. CDR3 sequence (DNA): TGCAGCGTTGGACATTTCACTGAAGCTTTCTTT.

In this sample, this clone turned up once. The gene calls are TRBV4-2 and TRBJ1-2; TRBD1 agrees at 8 bases. This CDR3 contains 15 residues. The germline gives CDR1 LGHNA, CDR2 YNFKEQ. After removal of 1 base from V and 3 bases from J, the junction contained 4 bases not matched to a gene. The CDR3 loop is CASSQAADRDYGYTF. The CDR3 DNA reads TGTGCCAGCAGCCAAGCCGCGGACAGGGACTATGGCTACACCTTC.